The 17 T cell receptor beta chains below all came from one sample that was sequenced in a study of cytomegalovirus exposure and HLA in healthy donors. PCR employed 60 Vbeta and 13 Jbeta primers. Produced via immunoSEQ multiplex PCR; TCRdb's table is partial and in-frame only. In the table there are about 160,000 clones, around four fifths of which are singletons. The specimen sequenced was PBMCs. All receptors derive from a man aged 25-45 years in good health and CMV-seronegative.

The rearrangement uses TRBV28 and TRBJ1-2; 9 positions agree with TRBD1. The CDR3 extends over 15 amino acids. The ends lost 2 bases at V and 7 bases at J; junction bases unmatched: 8. The germline V gene encodes CDR1 MDHEN and CDR2 SYDVKM. This CDR3 reads CASSLMYRGLGGYTF. The DNA of the CDR3 is TGTGCCAGCAGTTTAATGTACAGGGGGCTGGGTGGCTACACCTTC.

The chain's CDR3 is CAWRRGWTNTEAFF. For the CDR3, the DNA is TGTGCCTGGAGGAGAGGGTGGACGAACACTGAAGCTTTCTTT. The J gene is TRBJ1-1, the V gene TRBV30; D gene ambiguous. From germline, CDR1 is GTSNPN and CDR2 SVGIG (reference sequence). This CDR3 has 14 residues. V was trimmed by 3 bases and J by 1 base, leaving 12 bases between them. Full variable domain (rest looked up from reference TRBV30 and TRBJ1-1): SQTIHQWPATLVQPVGSPLSLECTVEGTSNPNLYWYRQAAGRGLQLLFYSVGIGQISSEVPQNLSASRPQDRQFILSSKKLLLSDSGFYLCAWRRGWTNTEAFFGQGTRLTVV.

This chain uses TRBV19 with TRBJ1-1; D not certain. V lost 6 bases and J 1 base, leaving 9 bases between the germline ends. Germline CDR1 reads LNHDA; CDR2 reads SQIVND (reference sequence). This CDR3 comprises 13 residues. CDR3 loop: CASSKWRNTEAFF. CDR3 coding DNA: TGTGCCAGTAGCAAATGGAGGAACACTGAAGCTTTCTTT.

The gene calls are TRBV2 and TRBJ1-5; 7 nucleotides align to TRBD1. CDR3 size: 15 residues. Looked up from germline, CDR1 is SNHLY and CDR2 is FYNNEI. V shed 5 bases and J 0 bases; nucleotides not matched to a gene: 4. CDR3 residues: CASSYRGFSNQPQHF. CDR3 bases: TGTGCCAGCAGTTACAGGGGTTTTAGCAATCAGCCCCAGCATTTT.

This clone was recorded a few times. The rearrangement uses TRBV15 and TRBJ1-5; maybe TRBD1 (5 bases). V shed 0 bases and J shed 4 bases, with 7 bases lying between them. The CDR3 sequence is 14 residues long. From germline, CDR1 is LNHNV and CDR2 YYDKDF (reference sequence). The CDR3 region has the DNA TGTGCCACCAGCAGAGAAAAGGGGAATCAGCCCCAGCATTTT. This translates into CATSREKGNQPQHF. Based on the CDR3 plus reference TRBV15 and TRBJ1-5, the full variable domain is DAMVIQNPRYQVTQFGKPVTLSCSQTLNHNVMYWYQQKSSQAPKLLFHYYDKDFNNEADTPDNFQSRRPNTSFCFLDIRSPGLGDTAMYLCATSREKGNQPQHFGDGTRLSIL.

The chain recombines TRBV7-2 with TRBJ1-2; 10 bases match TRBD1. In germline, CDR1 is SGHTA, CDR2 FQGNSA. The J segment lost 8 bases and the V segment lost 5 bases, leaving 11 bases of the junction unmatched. CDR3 length: 15 amino acids. This chain's CDR3 is CASSARDRGERGYTF. CDR3 DNA: TGTGCCAGCAGCGCCCGGGACAGGGGCGAGCGGGGCTACACCTTC.

CDR3: CASSLGPLYGYTF. In nucleotides, the CDR3 is TGTGCCAGCAGCTTGGGGCCACTATATGGCTACACCTTC. V and J are TRBV7-9 and TRBJ1-2; tentatively, D is TRBD1 (5 bases). CDR3 length: 13 amino acids. V lost 3 bases, J lost 5 bases, and 10 bases lay in between. Germline loops: CDR1 SEHNR, CDR2 FQNEAQ (reference sequence).

The chain joins TRBV7-2 to TRBJ2-1; TRBD2 agrees at 8 bases. V trimming: 5 bases; J trimming: 7 bases; junction bases outside the gene matches: 10. The germline CDR1 and CDR2 sequences are SGHTA and FQGNSA. The CDR3 loop spans 15 amino acids. The CDR3 here is CASSTGLAQYNEQFF. The CDR3 DNA is TGTGCCAGCAGCACCGGACTAGCCCAATATAATGAGCAGTTCTTC.

This clone is a singleton in its sample. This chain links TRBV18 with TRBJ2-5, with a possible D match to TRBD2 (6 bases). This CDR3 has 14 residues. V gave up 4 bases and J gave up 4 bases, with 13 bases separating them. Germline values: CDR1 KGHSH, CDR2 LQKENI. CDR3 bases: TGTGCCAGCTCACGGGGGGATTTTGCAGAGACCCAGTACTTC. Protein sequence: CASSRGDFAETQYF.

J is TRBJ1-1 and V is TRBV10-3; the match to TRBD1 covers 7 bases. Looked up from germline, CDR1 is ENHRY and CDR2 is SYGVKD. This CDR3 contains 15 residues. Trimming at V came to 4 bases and at J to 1 base, leaving 6 bases not matched to a gene. CDR3 amino acids: CAISVLGQKNTEAFF. CDR3 DNA sequence: TGTGCCATCAGTGTGCTGGGACAGAAGAACACTGAAGCTTTCTTT.

CDR3 sequence reads: CASSQRPRQGSNSPLHF. The CDR3 nucleotides are TGCGCCAGCAGCCAAAGGCCCCGACAGGGTAGTAATTCACCCCTCCACTTT. The chain links TRBV4-1 to TRBJ1-6; 7 positions match TRBD1. CDR3 length: 17 residues. The V and J ends lost 2 bases and 6 bases, in that order; junction bases with no gene match: 10. In germline, CDR1 is MGHRA, CDR2 YSYEKL.

This clone has more than one count but fewer than ten. The chain employs TRBV14 and TRBJ2-3; D is possibly TRBD2 (5 bases). The V and J ends lost 4 bases and 2 bases respectively, with 13 bases between them. This CDR3 region has 15 residues. The germline CDR1 and CDR2 sequences are SGHDN and FVKESK. Here the CDR3 DNA reads TGTGCCAGCAGCCCCCTCGGGATATACACAGATACGCAGTATTTT. It specifies CASSPLGIYTDTQYF.

This chain connects TRBV6-1 to TRBJ2-5; no firm D call. This CDR3 is built from 12 residues. V shed 6 bases and J shed 5 bases, with 10 bases lying between them. Germline CDR1 MNHNS, CDR2 SASEGT. The CDR3 reads CASRAVIETQYF. DNA of the CDR3: TGTGCCAGCAGGGCAGTTATTGAGACCCAGTACTTC.

The V gene is TRBV9, the J gene TRBJ2-6, with D perhaps TRBD2 (6 bases). This CDR3 contains 17 residues. The germline gives CDR1 SGDLS, CDR2 YYNGEE. The V end lost 1 base, the J end lost 2 bases, and 13 bases lay between the germline ends. The CDR3 reads CASSVIGPGAGANVLTF. CDR3 bases: TGTGCCAGCAGCGTAATCGGTCCGGGGGCTGGGGCCAACGTCCTGACTTTC.

The V and J genes are TRBV6-6 and TRBJ2-7, with D perhaps matching TRBD2 (5 bases). CDR1 and CDR2 (germline): MNHNY, SVGAGI (reference sequence). The CDR3 contains 12 residues. Trimming left V 2 bases short and J 6 bases short, with 8 bases between. The CDR3 sequence: CASSYGSLEQYF. In DNA, the CDR3 is TGTGCCAGCAGTTACGGGAGTCTCGAGCAGTACTTC.

The V and J genes are TRBV27 and TRBJ2-1, with 8 nucleotides matching TRBD2. Germline V gene sequence: CDR1 MNHEY, CDR2 SMNVEV (reference sequence). The CDR3 loop spans 15 amino acids. J lost 3 bases, V lost 2 bases, and 3 bases had no gene match. The CDR3 spells CASSLLGGGYNEQFF. CDR3 bases: TGTGCCAGCAGTTTACTCGGGGGGGGCTACAATGAGCAGTTCTTC.

The chain carries TRBV30 and TRBJ2-7; perhaps TRBD2 as D (5 bases). The V and J ends lost 0 bases and 7 bases respectively, with 10 bases between them. This CDR3 is built from 12 residues. Germline loops: CDR1 GTSNPN, CDR2 SVGIG (reference sequence). The CDR3 reads CAWSVNGREQYF. CDR3 bases: TGTGCCTGGAGTGTAAATGGGAGAGAGCAGTACTTC.